This TCR beta chain was identified during a study of blood T cells in healthy people across ages. Study findings and constraints: Diversity of TCR beta per million T cells declined in a roughly linear way with age.

Ranging in age from about 6 to 95, the donors were healthy Caucasian individuals from Russia. The authors isolated at least 6 million PBMCs per sample. A few counts support this clonotype. Its target is unknown. It was with a sample-barcoded 5' primer and a J-beta primer mix that a second PCR of about 6 to 12 cycles was run. Every molecule of cDNA carried a tag from a template-switch adaptor with 12 random nucleotides. TCRdb used MiXCR to reprocess the 5' RACE reads, holding one entry per CDR3 protein. The sample lists about 800,000 distinct CDR3 sequences, about three fifths occurring once. The clonotype was recovered from a man aged 25-45 years in good health. The sequenced sample was blood.

Here the CDR3 reads CASSPGTGPAYEQYF. The CDR3 DNA reads TGTGCCAGCAGCCCAGGGACAGGTCCGGCCTACGAGCAGTACTTC. The chain is built from TRBV4-2 and TRBJ2-7; 8 bases map to TRBD1. This CDR3 has 15 amino acids. CDR1 LGHNA and CDR2 YNFKEQ come from the germline V gene. The V segment lost 4 bases and the J segment 2 bases; nucleotides outside the gene matches: 7.